The 5 T cell receptor beta chains in this list originate from one sample, sequenced in a study of T-cell reconstitution after alpha-beta-depleted transplantation in children (dated by TCRdb to 2016 to 2018). The library relied on PCR. This sample was sequenced with an Illumina HiSeq 2500. TCR libraries were prepared with molecular barcoding, using unique molecular identifiers to normalize TCRbeta repertoire quantification. TCRdb trimmed the raw reads at Q25, called clones with MiXCR and kept productive beta chains. Every distinct CDR3 protein forms one entry, paired with its most common genes and DNA. For this sample the table gives about 340,000 distinct CDR3 sequences, of which 15% to 20% were detected only once. The biggest ten clones account for around 38% of the sample. The treatment or condition tag for this specimen amounts to: allogeneic hematopoietic cell transplantation with graft depleted of TCRalphabeta T cells and CD19 B cells.

Sequenced material: PBMCs, mostly from graft donor cells, taken 360 days after TCRalphabeta/CD19-depleted stem cell transplant. The origin of the receptors is a male patient aged 2 to 9 who had a stem cell transplant for acute lymphoblastic leukemia, so the T cells may come from the graft donor.

The chain's CDR3 is CATSDLSGRGGVGLYNEQFF. CDR3 nucleotide sequence: TGTGCCACCAGTGATTTAAGCGGGAGGGGTGGGGTGGGTCTCTACAATGAGCAGTTCTTC. V is TRBV24-1 and J is TRBJ2-1, with 10 positions matching TRBD2. Germline V gene sequence: CDR1 KGHDR, CDR2 SFDVKD. The J segment lost 3 bases and the V segment lost 1 base, leaving 14 bases of the junction unmatched. The CDR3 consists of 20 residues.

The rearrangement uses TRBV7-6 and TRBJ2-2; D possibly corresponds to TRBD2 (6 bases). The ends were cut back, 1 base at V and 4 bases at J, with 16 bases in the middle. There are 17 residues in the CDR3. Germline CDR1 is SGHVS and CDR2 is FNYEAQ. The CDR3 protein is CASSLEGRQGPTGELFF. The DNA of the CDR3 is TGTGCCAGCAGCTTAGAGGGGAGGCAGGGTCCCACCGGGGAGCTGTTTTTT.

This clonotype was seen a few times. The rearrangement uses TRBV11-2 and TRBJ2-1; tentatively, D is TRBD1 (5 bases). Trimming pared 5 bases from V and 7 bases from J, leaving 12 bases between. CDR1 is SGHAT, CDR2 FQNNGV, per germline. The CDR3 length is 13 residues. The chain's CDR3 is CASSQLPGNEQFF. DNA for the CDR3: TGTGCCAGCAGCCAATTGCCAGGGAATGAGCAGTTCTTC.

V and J are TRBV12-5 and TRBJ2-1; TRBD2 aligns across 10 bases. The CDR3 is made up of 15 amino acids. CDR1 and CDR2 from the germline V gene are LGHNT and FRNRAP. V lost 7 bases, J lost 0 bases, and 3 bases stayed unmatched. CDR3 sequence (DNA): TGTGCTAGTGCCGTAGCGGGAGGCTCCTACAATGAGCAGTTCTTC. The encoded protein is CASAVAGGSYNEQFF.

The chain links TRBV3-1 to TRBJ2-5; 8 bases fit TRBD1. The V gene's germline CDR1 is LGHDT and CDR2 YNNKEL (reference sequence). The CDR3 is made up of 18 amino acids. V lost 2 bases and J lost 4; bases outside the gene matches: 15. Here the CDR3 DNA reads TGTGCCAGCAGCCAAACGCGGACAGGGCGAATTTCGCGAGAGACCCAGTACTTC. Protein: CASSQTRTGRISRETQYF.